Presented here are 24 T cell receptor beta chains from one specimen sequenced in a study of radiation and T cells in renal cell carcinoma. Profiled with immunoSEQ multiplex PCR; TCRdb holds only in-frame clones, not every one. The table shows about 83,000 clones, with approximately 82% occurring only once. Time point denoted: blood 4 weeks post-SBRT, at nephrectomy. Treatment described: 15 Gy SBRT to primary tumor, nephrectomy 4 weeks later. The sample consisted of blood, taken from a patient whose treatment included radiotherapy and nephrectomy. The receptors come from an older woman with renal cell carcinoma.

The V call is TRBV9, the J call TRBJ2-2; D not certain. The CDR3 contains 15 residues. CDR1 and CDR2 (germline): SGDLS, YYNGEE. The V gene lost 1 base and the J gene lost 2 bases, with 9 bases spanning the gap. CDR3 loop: CASSVYPDNTGELFF. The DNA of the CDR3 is TGTGCCAGCAGCGTATATCCCGATAACACCGGGGAGCTGTTTTTT.

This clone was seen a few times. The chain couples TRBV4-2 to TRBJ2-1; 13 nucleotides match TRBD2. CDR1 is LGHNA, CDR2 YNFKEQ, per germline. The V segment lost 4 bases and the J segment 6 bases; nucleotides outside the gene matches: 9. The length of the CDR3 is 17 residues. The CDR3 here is CASSPPPTSGRTNEQFF. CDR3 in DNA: TGTGCCAGCAGCCCGCCCCCGACTAGCGGGAGGACCAATGAGCAGTTCTTC.

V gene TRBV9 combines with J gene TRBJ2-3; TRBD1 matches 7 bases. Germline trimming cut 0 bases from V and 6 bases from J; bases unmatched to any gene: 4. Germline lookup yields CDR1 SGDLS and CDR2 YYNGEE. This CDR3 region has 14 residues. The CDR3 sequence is CASSVDATGDTQYF. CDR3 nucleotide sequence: TGTGCCAGCAGCGTAGATGCGACAGGGGATACGCAGTATTTT.

As DNA, the CDR3 is TGTGCCAGCAGCGTAGCGAGCGGGGCCCTTCGGGGCACAGATACGCAGTATTTT. This encodes CASSVASGALRGTDTQYF. The J gene is TRBJ2-3, the V gene TRBV9; 7 bases are shared with TRBD2. The CDR3 is 18 residues long. J gave up 1 base and V 0 bases, and 11 bases lay outside the gene matches. Per the germline V gene, CDR1 is SGDLS and CDR2 is YYNGEE.

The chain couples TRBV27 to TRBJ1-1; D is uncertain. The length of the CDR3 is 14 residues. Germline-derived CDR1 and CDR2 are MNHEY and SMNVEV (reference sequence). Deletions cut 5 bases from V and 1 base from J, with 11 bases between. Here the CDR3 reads CASSPIFGNTEAFF. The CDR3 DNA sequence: TGTGCCAGCAGTCCCATATTTGGGAACACTGAAGCTTTCTTT.

The CDR3 loop is CAISPRGGGDYGYTF. CDR3 bases: TGTGCCATCAGCCCCCGGGGAGGGGGCGACTATGGCTACACCTTC. The chain joins TRBV10-3 to TRBJ1-2; 7 bases map to TRBD1. V was pared by 6 bases and J by 3 bases, with 10 bases of the junction left unmatched. There are 15 residues in the CDR3. Germline V gene lookup returns CDR1 ENHRY and CDR2 SYGVKD.

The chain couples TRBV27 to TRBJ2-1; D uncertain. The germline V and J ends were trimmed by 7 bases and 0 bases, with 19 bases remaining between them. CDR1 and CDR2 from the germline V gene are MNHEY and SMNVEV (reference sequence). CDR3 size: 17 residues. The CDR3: CASTSRWQRSSYNEQFF. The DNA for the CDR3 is TGTGCCAGCACCTCCCGGTGGCAGCGCAGCTCCTACAATGAGCAGTTCTTC.

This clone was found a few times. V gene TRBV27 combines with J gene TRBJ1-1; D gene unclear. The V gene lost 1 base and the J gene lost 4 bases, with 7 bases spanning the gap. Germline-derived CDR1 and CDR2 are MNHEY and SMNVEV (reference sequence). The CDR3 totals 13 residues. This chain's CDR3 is CASSLWGSTEAFF. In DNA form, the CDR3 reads TGTGCCAGCAGTTTATGGGGTAGCACTGAAGCTTTCTTT.

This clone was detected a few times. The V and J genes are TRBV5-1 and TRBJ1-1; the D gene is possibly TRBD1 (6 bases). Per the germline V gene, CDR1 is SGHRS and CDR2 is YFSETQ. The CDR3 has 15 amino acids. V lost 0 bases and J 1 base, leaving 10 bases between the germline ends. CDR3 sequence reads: CASSLVWDKNTEAFF. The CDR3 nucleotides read TGCGCCAGCAGCTTGGTATGGGACAAGAACACTGAAGCTTTCTTT.

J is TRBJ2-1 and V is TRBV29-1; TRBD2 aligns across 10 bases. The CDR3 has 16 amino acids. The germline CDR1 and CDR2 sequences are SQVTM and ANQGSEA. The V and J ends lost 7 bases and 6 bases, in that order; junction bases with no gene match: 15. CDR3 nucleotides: TGCAGCGCCCGAGCCCTGGGGCTAGCGGGAGTCAATGAGCAGTTCTTC. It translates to CSARALGLAGVNEQFF.

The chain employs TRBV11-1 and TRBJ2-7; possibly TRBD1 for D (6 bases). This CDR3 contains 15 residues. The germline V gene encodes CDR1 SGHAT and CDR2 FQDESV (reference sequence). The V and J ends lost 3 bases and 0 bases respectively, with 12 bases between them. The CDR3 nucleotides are TGTGCCAGCAGCTTCATTAGGGACAACTCCTACGAGCAGTACTTC. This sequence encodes CASSFIRDNSYEQYF.

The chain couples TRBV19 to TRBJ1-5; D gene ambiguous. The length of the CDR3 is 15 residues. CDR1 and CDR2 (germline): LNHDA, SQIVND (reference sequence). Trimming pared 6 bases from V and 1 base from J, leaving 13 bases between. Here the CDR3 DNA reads TGTGCCAGTAGCCACGATCGACGCAGCAATCAGCCCCAGCATTTT. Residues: CASSHDRRSNQPQHF.

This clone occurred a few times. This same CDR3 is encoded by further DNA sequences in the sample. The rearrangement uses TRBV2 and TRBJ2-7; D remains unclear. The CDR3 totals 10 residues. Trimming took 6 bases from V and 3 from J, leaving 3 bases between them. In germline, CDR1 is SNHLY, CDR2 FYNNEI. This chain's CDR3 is CASRLYEQYF. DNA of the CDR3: TGTGCCAGCAGGCTCTACGAGCAGTACTTC.

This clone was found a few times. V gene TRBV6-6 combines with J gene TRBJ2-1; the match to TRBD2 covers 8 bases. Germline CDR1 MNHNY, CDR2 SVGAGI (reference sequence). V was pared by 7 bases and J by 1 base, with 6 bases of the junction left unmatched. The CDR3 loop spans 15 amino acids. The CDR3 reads CASKEREGSYNEQFF. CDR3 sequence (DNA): TGTGCCAGCAAGGAACGGGAGGGGTCCTACAATGAGCAGTTCTTC.

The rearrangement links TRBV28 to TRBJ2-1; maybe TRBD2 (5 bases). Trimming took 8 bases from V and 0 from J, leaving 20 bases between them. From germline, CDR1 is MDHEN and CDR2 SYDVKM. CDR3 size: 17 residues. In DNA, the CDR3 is TGTGCCAGCCTTACCGGACTTCCTCCGAGCTCCTACAATGAGCAGTTCTTC. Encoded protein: CASLTGLPPSSYNEQFF.

The CDR3 region is CASSNQGFNQPQHF. CDR3 bases: TGTGCCAGCAGCAACCAGGGTTTTAATCAGCCCCAGCATTTT. V usage is TRBV6-1 and J usage is TRBJ1-5; the D gene is possibly TRBD1 (5 bases). V lost 6 bases, J lost 4 bases, and 13 bases lay in between. Germline loops: CDR1 MNHNS, CDR2 SASEGT. CDR3 length: 14 residues.

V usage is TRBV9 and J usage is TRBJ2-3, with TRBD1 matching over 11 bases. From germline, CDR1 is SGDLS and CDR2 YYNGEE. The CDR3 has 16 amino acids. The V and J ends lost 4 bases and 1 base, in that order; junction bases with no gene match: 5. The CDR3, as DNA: TGTGCCAGCAGCCCCCGGACAGGGGGCGGCACAGATACGCAGTATTTT. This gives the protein CASSPRTGGGTDTQYF.

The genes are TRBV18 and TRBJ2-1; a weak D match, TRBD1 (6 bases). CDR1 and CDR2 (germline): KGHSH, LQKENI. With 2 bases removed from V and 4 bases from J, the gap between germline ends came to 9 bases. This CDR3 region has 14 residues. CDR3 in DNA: TGTGCCAGCTCACCATGGCAGGGGTACAATGAGCAGTTCTTC. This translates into CASSPWQGYNEQFF.

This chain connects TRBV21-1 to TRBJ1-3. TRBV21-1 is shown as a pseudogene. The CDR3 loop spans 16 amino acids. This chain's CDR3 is CASSKAGWGAENTIYF. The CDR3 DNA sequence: TGTGCCAGCAGCAAAGCGGGTTGGGGGGCGGAAAACACCATATATTTT.

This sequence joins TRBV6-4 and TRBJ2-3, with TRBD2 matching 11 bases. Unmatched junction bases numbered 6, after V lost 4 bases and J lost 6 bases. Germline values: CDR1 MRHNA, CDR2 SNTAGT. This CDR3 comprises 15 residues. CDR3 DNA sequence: TGTGCCAGCAGTGCATTAACTAGCGGGAGCGATACGCAGTATTTT. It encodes CASSALTSGSDTQYF.

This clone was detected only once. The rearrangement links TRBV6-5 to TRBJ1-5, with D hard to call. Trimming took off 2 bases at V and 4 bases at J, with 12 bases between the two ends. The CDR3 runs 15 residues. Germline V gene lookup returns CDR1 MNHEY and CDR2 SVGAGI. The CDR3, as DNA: TGTGCCAGCAGTTACGGACGGGCCGGGAATCAGCCCCAGCATTTT. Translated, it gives CASSYGRAGNQPQHF.

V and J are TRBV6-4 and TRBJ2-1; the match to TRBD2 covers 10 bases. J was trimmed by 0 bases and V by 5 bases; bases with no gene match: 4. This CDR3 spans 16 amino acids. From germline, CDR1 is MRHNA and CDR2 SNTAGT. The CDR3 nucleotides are TGTGCCAGCAGTCGGACTAGCGGTAACTCCTACAATGAGCAGTTCTTC. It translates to CASSRTSGNSYNEQFF.

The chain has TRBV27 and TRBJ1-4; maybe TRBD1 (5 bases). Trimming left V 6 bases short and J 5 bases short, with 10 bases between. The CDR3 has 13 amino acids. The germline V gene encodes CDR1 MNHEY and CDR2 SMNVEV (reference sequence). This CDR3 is CASSRDGNEKLFF. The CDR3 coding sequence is TGTGCCAGCAGCCGGGACGGGAATGAAAAACTGTTTTTT.

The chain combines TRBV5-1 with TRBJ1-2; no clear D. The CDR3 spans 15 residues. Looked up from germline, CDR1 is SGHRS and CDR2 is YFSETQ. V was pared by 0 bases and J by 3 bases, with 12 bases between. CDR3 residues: CASSLEAGGDYGYTF. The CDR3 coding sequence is TGCGCCAGCAGCTTGGAGGCCGGAGGTGACTATGGCTACACCTTC.